This TCR beta chain was observed in a study of shared clonotypes between healthy human individuals. Study-level information: The donors, two women and three men, were aged 18 to 49. Study conclusions and caveats: Naive subsets tended to show greater estimated richness than memory subsets.

The authors ran the assay at deep level. Only in-frame clones appear in the TCRdb table, and some are missing; sequencing was by immunoSEQ multiplex PCR. The table has about 2.3 million clones, over 90% seen once; the top ten hold approximately 0.4%. Negatively enriched CD4+ T cells were divided by CD45RA into naive and memory. V was clipped by 0 bases and J by 10 bases, with 18 bases between them. Germline V CDR1 and CDR2: SGHRS, YFSETQ. The CDR3 sequence is 15 residues long. Concerning this clone: Its specificity is unknown.

The sample was naive CD4+ T cells from PBMCs. Subset specified: CD45RA+ positively selected. The chain has TRBV5-1 and TRBJ2-3; no clear D gene. The receptor's source is a man aged 18 to 35 in good health. Some clones in this sample may be carry-over from other donors' samples. The CDR3 nucleotides are TGCGCCAGCAGCTTGGCCGGCGTGGGCCGCTCCTCGCAGTATTTT. Translated: CASSLAGVGRSSQYF.